Given below is one T cell receptor (beta chain) in context. V shed 8 bases, J shed 4 bases, and the junction held 0 bases outside the gene matches. The CDR3 covers 12 residues. In germline, CDR1 is SNHLY, CDR2 FYNNEI. Followed longitudinally, the Seattle patients had been enrolled during active infection. This record comes from a study of blood T cell repertoires in COVID-19. As originally analysed: Reference gene primer amplification gave nucleated cell count estimates. Measured with immunoSEQ multiplex PCR; TCRdb has only the in-frame clones, and not every one. V and J calls and clone size are copied from that table; D and trimming were computed from the DNA. This table has about 170,000 clones, about 85% appearing once.

V gene TRBV2 combines with J gene TRBJ2-5; the match to TRBD2 covers 11 bases. The source of this sequence is a man aged 80 or over with COVID-19, enrolled during active disease. The specimen sequenced was peripheral blood. This chain's CDR3 is CASGLAGETQYF. CDR3 nucleotides: TGTGCCAGCGGACTAGCGGGAGAGACCCAGTACTTC.